This T cell receptor (beta chain) was retrieved from a study of blood T cell repertoires in COVID-19. Study-wide background: COVID-19 samples from acute and convalescent phases originated in the United States, Italy and Spain. Nucleic acid was either cDNA or gDNA, and it came from T cells, B-cell-depleted T cells, or PBMCs.

In the original analysis: Reference gene primers were amplified, and this amplification served to estimate nucleated cell counts. Sequencing used immunoSEQ multiplex PCR; TCRdb keeps in-frame clones, though not all of them. V and J calls and clone size come straight from that table; D and trimming were deduced from the DNA. The repertoire holds some 260,000 clones, with roughly four fifths as singletons. Residents of approximately 25 US areas, aged roughly 18 to 89 years, made up the participants. CDR3 length: 15 residues. Trimming stripped 4 bases from V and 2 bases from J, with 13 bases between. Looked up from germline, CDR1 is SNHLY and CDR2 is FYNNEI.

The chain is built from TRBV2 and TRBJ2-3; a weak D match, TRBD2 (5 bases). Sequenced input: PBMCs or T cells enriched from blood (not recorded which). The sequence was obtained from a man aged 30 to 45 with acute COVID-19. CDR3 DNA: TGTGCCAGCAGTGGTTTCCAGCGGACCACAGATACGCAGTATTTT. This translates into CASSGFQRTTDTQYF.